Sequencing of this T cell receptor (beta chain) was carried out in a study of early T cells in non-severe SARS-CoV-2 infection. This clonotype was counted a few times. Each CDR3 protein is one row after TCRdb ran MiXCR on the 5' RACE reads. Of fewer than 100,000 distinct CDR3 sequences in the sample, roughly 5.7% are singletons; the top ten hold less than 9.5%. The CDR3 is made up of 14 amino acids. V was pared by 2 bases and J by 4 bases, with 12 bases between. The germline V gene encodes CDR1 SEHNR and CDR2 FQNEAQ (reference sequence). The rearrangement uses TRBV7-9 and TRBJ2-7; a weak D match, TRBD2 (5 bases). This receptor was identified in an adult who was a healthcare worker with PCR-confirmed SARS-CoV-2 infection or an uninfected control (not recorded which). Source material: whole blood. CDR3 sequence: CASSLSGIGYEQYF. The CDR3 DNA follows: TGTGCCAGCAGCTTATCCGGGATCGGGTACGAGCAGTACTTC.